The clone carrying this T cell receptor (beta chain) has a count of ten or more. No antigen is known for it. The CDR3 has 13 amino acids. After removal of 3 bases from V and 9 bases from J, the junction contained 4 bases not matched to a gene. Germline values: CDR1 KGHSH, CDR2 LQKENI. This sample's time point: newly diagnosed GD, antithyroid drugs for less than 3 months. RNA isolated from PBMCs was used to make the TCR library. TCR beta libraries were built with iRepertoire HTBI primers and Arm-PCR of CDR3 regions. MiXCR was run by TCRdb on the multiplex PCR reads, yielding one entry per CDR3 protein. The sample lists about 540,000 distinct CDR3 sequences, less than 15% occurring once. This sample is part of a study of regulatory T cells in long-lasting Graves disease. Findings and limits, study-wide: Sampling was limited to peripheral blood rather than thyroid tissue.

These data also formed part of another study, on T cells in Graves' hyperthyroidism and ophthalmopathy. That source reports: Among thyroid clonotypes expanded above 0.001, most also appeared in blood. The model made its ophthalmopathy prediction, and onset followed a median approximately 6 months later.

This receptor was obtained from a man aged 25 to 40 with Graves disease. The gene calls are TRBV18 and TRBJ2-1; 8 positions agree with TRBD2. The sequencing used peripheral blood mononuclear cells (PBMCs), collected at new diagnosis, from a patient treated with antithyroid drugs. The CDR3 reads CASSPPAGGEQFF. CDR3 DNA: TGTGCCAGCTCACCGCCGGCGGGGGGTGAGCAGTTCTTC.